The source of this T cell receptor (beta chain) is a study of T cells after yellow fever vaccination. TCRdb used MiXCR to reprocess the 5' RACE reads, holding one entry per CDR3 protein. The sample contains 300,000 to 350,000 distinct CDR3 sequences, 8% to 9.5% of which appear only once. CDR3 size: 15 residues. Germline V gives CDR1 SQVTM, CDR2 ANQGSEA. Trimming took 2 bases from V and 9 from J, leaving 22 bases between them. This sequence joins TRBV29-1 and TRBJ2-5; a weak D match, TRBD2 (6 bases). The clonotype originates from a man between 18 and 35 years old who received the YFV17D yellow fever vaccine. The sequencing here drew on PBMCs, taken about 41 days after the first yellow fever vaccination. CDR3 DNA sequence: TGCAGCGTTGAATTGTGGCCTAGCGAGCCCGGGGCCCAGTACTTC. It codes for CSVELWPSEPGAQYF. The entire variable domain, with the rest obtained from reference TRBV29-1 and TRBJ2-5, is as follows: SAVISQKPSRDICQRGTSLTIQCQVDSQVTMMFWYRQQPGQSLTLIATANQGSEATYESGFVIDKFPISRPNLTFSTLTVSNMSPEDSSIYLCSVELWPSEPGAQYFGPGTRLLVL.